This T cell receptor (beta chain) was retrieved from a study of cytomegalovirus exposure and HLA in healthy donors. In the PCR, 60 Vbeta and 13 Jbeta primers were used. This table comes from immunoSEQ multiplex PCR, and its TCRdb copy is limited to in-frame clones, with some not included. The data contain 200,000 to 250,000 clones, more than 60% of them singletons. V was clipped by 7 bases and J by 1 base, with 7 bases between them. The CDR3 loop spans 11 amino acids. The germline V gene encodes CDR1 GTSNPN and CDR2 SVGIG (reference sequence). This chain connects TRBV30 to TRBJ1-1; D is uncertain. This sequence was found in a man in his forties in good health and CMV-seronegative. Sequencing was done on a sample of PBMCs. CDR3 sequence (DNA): TGTGCCTCAGATGGGAACACTGAAGCTTTCTTT. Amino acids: CASDGNTEAFF. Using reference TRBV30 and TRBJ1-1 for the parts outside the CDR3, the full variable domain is SQTIHQWPATLVQPVGSPLSLECTVEGTSNPNLYWYRQAAGRGLQLLFYSVGIGQISSEVPQNLSASRPQDRQFILSSKKLLLSDSGFYLCASDGNTEAFFGQGTRLTVV.